A single sample gave rise to the 30 T cell receptor beta chains below, sequenced in a study of cytomegalovirus exposure and HLA in healthy donors. PCR employed 60 Vbeta and 13 Jbeta primers. Libraries were prepared by immunoSEQ multiplex PCR; TCRdb keeps only in-frame clonotypes and omits some of them. The sample has about 110,000 clones, roughly 73% seen once. Sequencing was performed on PBMCs. These receptor sequences come from a man aged 25-40 years in good health and CMV-seronegative.

Here the CDR3 DNA reads TGTGCCAGCAGCGCCAGGACAGGGTCTAATGAAAAACTGTTTTTT. It codes for CASSARTGSNEKLFF. This chain uses TRBV7-8 with TRBJ1-4; TRBD1 matches at 8 bases. Trimming removed 5 bases from V and 3 bases from J; junction bases left unmatched: 5. The CDR3 is 15 amino acids. From germline, CDR1 is SGHVS and CDR2 FQNEAQ. The full variable domain, its missing parts supplied by reference TRBV7-8 and TRBJ1-4, is GAGVSQSPRYKVAKRGQDVALRCDPISGHVSLFWYQQALGQGPEFLTYFQNEAQLDKSGLPSDRFFAERPEGSVSTLKIQRTQQEDSAVYLCASSARTGSNEKLFFGSGTQLSVL.

V gene TRBV29-1 combines with J gene TRBJ2-7, with 7 bases fitting TRBD2. The trim removed 2 bases at V and 5 bases at J, leaving 12 bases unmatched. Per germline, CDR1 SQVTM and CDR2 ANQGSEA. The CDR3 covers 15 residues. For the CDR3, the DNA is TGCAGCGTTGAAAGGGGAGGGCAGGGAGTCCACGAGCAGTACTTC. It is translated as CSVERGGQGVHEQYF.

The V gene is TRBV10-3, the J gene TRBJ2-7; tentatively, D is TRBD1 (7 bases). There are 12 residues in the CDR3. V was cut by 10 bases and J by 2 bases, with 12 bases left in between. CDR1 is ENHRY and CDR2 is SYGVKD in the germline V gene. In DNA form, the CDR3 reads TGTGCCACCCAGGGGGGTACCTACGAGCAGTACTTC. Its protein is CATQGGTYEQYF.

The chain recombines TRBV7-3 with TRBJ2-3, with 9 bases fitting TRBD2. The CDR3 consists of 18 residues. The junction had 14 bases not matched to a gene; V was cut back by 2 bases and J by 5 bases. CDR1 is SGHTA, CDR2 FQGTGA, per germline. The CDR3: CASSLDGAGGPRLDTQYF. Written as DNA, the CDR3 is TGTGCCAGCAGCTTAGACGGGGCGGGAGGGCCGCGACTAGATACGCAGTATTTT.

J is TRBJ1-5 and V is TRBV19; TRBD1 is a possible D gene (6 bases). The length of the CDR3 is 13 residues. V gave up 9 bases and J gave up 6 bases, with 15 bases separating them. Germline values: CDR1 LNHDA, CDR2 SQIVND (reference sequence). The CDR3 region is CASQYVGAQPQHF. The CDR3 bases are TGTGCCAGCCAATATGTGGGGGCTCAGCCCCAGCATTTT.

The gene calls are TRBV5-1 and TRBJ2-7; 8 positions match TRBD2. Germline-derived CDR1 and CDR2 are SGHRS and YFSETQ. With 0 bases clipped from V and 2 bases from J, the junction kept 10 bases outside the gene matches. The CDR3 consists of 17 residues. CDR3 region: CASSLASSGSVTYEQYF. The CDR3 coding sequence is TGCGCCAGCAGCTTGGCTTCGAGCGGGAGTGTTACCTACGAGCAGTACTTC.

This clone is a singleton in its sample. The J gene is TRBJ1-5, the V gene TRBV7-6, with 10 bases matching TRBD1. The trim removed 0 bases at V and 6 bases at J, leaving 2 bases unmatched. Looked up from germline, CDR1 is SGHVS and CDR2 is FNYEAQ. The CDR3 runs to 15 residues. The CDR3 region is CASSLAGDRGQPQHF. For the CDR3, the DNA is TGTGCCAGCAGCTTAGCCGGGGACAGGGGTCAGCCCCAGCATTTT. Using reference TRBV7-6 and TRBJ1-5 for the parts outside the CDR3, the full variable domain is GAGVSQSPRYKVTKRGQDVALRCDPISGHVSLYWYRQALGQGPEFLTYFNYEAQQDKSGLPNDRFSAERPEGSISTLTIQRTEQRDSAMYRCASSLAGDRGQPQHFGDGTRLSIL.

The chain joins TRBV7-6 to TRBJ2-1; D may be TRBD1 (6 bases). The germline CDR1 and CDR2 sequences are SGHVS and FNYEAQ. V was pared by 2 bases and J by 6 bases, with 11 bases between. The CDR3 runs to 14 residues. The DNA for the CDR3 is TGTGCCAGCAGCTTAAGTACAGGGACCAATGAGCAGTTCTTC. Encoded protein: CASSLSTGTNEQFF.

The rearrangement joins TRBV5-1 to TRBJ1-2; 7 bases match TRBD1. The CDR3 is 16 amino acids. The germline V gene encodes CDR1 SGHRS and CDR2 YFSETQ. J gave up 7 bases and V 2 bases, and 14 bases lay outside the gene matches. Written as DNA, the CDR3 is TGCGCCAGCAGCTTAGGGGACAGTCCTCAATCAGGTGGCTACACCTTC. Its translation: CASSLGDSPQSGGYTF.

The V gene is TRBV18, the J gene TRBJ1-5; 9 nucleotides match TRBD1. Germline V gene data show CDR1 as KGHSH and CDR2 as LQKENI. V lost 3 bases, J lost 6 bases, and 3 bases stayed unmatched. The CDR3 runs 14 residues. The CDR3 loop reads CASSPGTGFQPQHF. In DNA, the CDR3 is TGTGCCAGCTCACCCGGGACAGGGTTTCAGCCCCAGCATTTT.

This clone came up a few times. V usage is TRBV5-4 and J usage is TRBJ1-1; 7 bases fit TRBD1. The length of the CDR3 is 14 residues. Unmatched junction bases numbered 4, after V lost 0 bases and J lost 5 bases. Germline values: CDR1 SGHNT, CDR2 YYREEE (reference sequence). Here the CDR3 reads CASSLGQGWTEAFF. The CDR3 DNA reads as TGTGCCAGCAGCTTGGGACAGGGATGGACTGAAGCTTTCTTT.

V and J are TRBV2 and TRBJ2-1, with 13 nucleotides matching TRBD2. The CDR3 consists of 15 residues. Per the germline V gene, CDR1 is SNHLY and CDR2 is FYNNEI. Trimming at V came to 8 bases and at J to 6 bases, leaving 7 bases not matched to a gene. The CDR3 nucleotides are TGTGCCAGCTTTGGACTAGCGGGAGAGGTCAATGAGCAGTTCTTC. This gives the protein CASFGLAGEVNEQFF.

Here the CDR3 reads CASKVGGVTDTQYF. The CDR3, as DNA: TGCGCCAGCAAAGTCGGGGGGGTCACAGATACGCAGTATTTT. The chain combines TRBV10-2 with TRBJ2-3, with 8 bases that match TRBD2. CDR1 and CDR2 from the germline V gene are WSHSY and SAAADI. CDR3 length: 14 amino acids. J was trimmed by 2 bases and V by 7 bases; bases with no gene match: 5.

The rearrangement joins TRBV5-1 to TRBJ1-1; no clear D. CDR3 size: 13 residues. Trimming shortened V by 4 bases and J by 1 base, and 8 bases separated the two germline ends. Germline CDR1 SGHRS, CDR2 YFSETQ. The CDR3 bases are TGCGCCAGCAGCACATCTAGGAACACTGAAGCTTTCTTT. Its protein product is CASSTSRNTEAFF.

V gene TRBV27 combines with J gene TRBJ2-2, with D perhaps TRBD2 (5 bases). This CDR3 contains 15 residues. Germline V lookup: CDR1 MNHEY, CDR2 SMNVEV (reference sequence). The V and J ends lost 5 bases and 3 bases respectively, with 13 bases between them. For the CDR3, the DNA is TGTGCCAGCAGTATCCAGGACTCCTACACCGGGGAGCTGTTTTTT. Translation gives CASSIQDSYTGELFF.

DNA for the CDR3: TGTGCCAGCAGCTGGGCGCGTGGCGCAGATACGCAGTATTTT. Translating it yields CASSWARGADTQYF. The chain combines TRBV6-1 with TRBJ2-3; D ambiguous. The CDR3 is 14 residues long. The V gene's germline CDR1 is MNHNS and CDR2 SASEGT. V dropped 6 bases and J dropped 4 bases, with 14 bases sitting between them.

This chain joins TRBV19 and TRBJ2-3; D gene ambiguous. V was trimmed by 2 bases and J by 0 bases, leaving 6 bases between them. CDR1 and CDR2 (germline): LNHDA, SQIVND (reference sequence). The CDR3 runs to 14 residues. CDR3 amino acids: CASSISQSTDTQYF. The CDR3 DNA is TGTGCCAGTAGTATAAGCCAAAGCACAGATACGCAGTATTTT.

The chain employs TRBV5-6 and TRBJ2-7; a weak D match, TRBD1 (7 bases). The CDR3 consists of 16 residues. CDR1 is SGHDT, CDR2 YYEEEE, per germline. V shed 0 bases and J shed 3 bases, with 16 bases lying between them. The CDR3 protein is CASSLGRGTVNYEQYF. DNA for the CDR3: TGTGCCAGCAGCTTGGGCCGGGGGACAGTTAACTACGAGCAGTACTTC.

The chain employs TRBV2 and TRBJ1-5; possible D gene TRBD1, 5 bases. The V gene's germline CDR1 is SNHLY and CDR2 FYNNEI. The CDR3 loop spans 14 amino acids. The V gene lost 4 bases and the J gene lost 5 bases, with 12 bases spanning the gap. The chain's CDR3 is CASSGRRGYQPQHF. The CDR3 DNA follows: TGTGCCAGCAGTGGAAGAAGGGGCTATCAGCCCCAGCATTTT.

This chain joins TRBV19 and TRBJ2-7, with D maybe TRBD2 (6 bases). Between the trimmed V and J ends, which lost 3 bases and 5 bases, there was a span of 20 bases. This CDR3 contains 16 residues. Germline V lookup: CDR1 LNHDA, CDR2 SQIVND (reference sequence). The CDR3 region is CASSIVAAGMLDEQYF. The CDR3 nucleotides read TGTGCCAGTAGTATTGTGGCGGCGGGAATGTTGGACGAGCAGTACTTC. The complete variable domain, with remaining parts taken from reference TRBV19 and TRBJ2-7, reads DGGITQSPKYLFRKEGQNVTLSCEQNLNHDAMYWYRQDPGQGLRLIYYSQIVNDFQKGDIAEGYSVSREKKESFPLTVTSAQKNPTAFYLCASSIVAAGMLDEQYFGPGTRLTVT.

The chain couples TRBV27 to TRBJ2-2, with 12 bases that match TRBD1. The CDR3 consists of 16 residues. Germline CDR1 reads MNHEY; CDR2 reads SMNVEV (reference sequence). With V trimmed by 2 bases and J by 8 bases, 6 bases remained unmatched. CDR3 region: CASSLIGTGGSGELFF. CDR3 bases: TGTGCCAGCAGTTTAATTGGGACAGGGGGCTCGGGGGAGCTGTTTTTT.

This chain links TRBV6-1 with TRBJ1-1; D gene ambiguous. The V gene lost 9 bases and the J gene lost 1 base, with 6 bases spanning the gap. This CDR3 spans 11 amino acids. Germline V gene sequence: CDR1 MNHNS, CDR2 SASEGT. DNA of the CDR3: TGTGCCAGTCACAGGAACACTGAAGCTTTCTTT. Its translation is CASHRNTEAFF.

The chain combines TRBV29-1 with TRBJ2-1; TRBD2 matches 10 bases. This CDR3 comprises 12 residues. V shed 7 bases and J 3 bases; nucleotides not matched to a gene: 0. Per germline, CDR1 SQVTM and CDR2 ANQGSEA. This CDR3 reads CSEREGYNEQFF. The CDR3 nucleotides read TGCAGCGAGCGGGAGGGCTACAATGAGCAGTTCTTC.

Only one count was recorded for this clone. This sequence joins TRBV7-9 and TRBJ2-1; 7 positions match TRBD2. Germline lookup yields CDR1 SEHNR and CDR2 FQNEAQ (reference sequence). V lost 3 bases and J lost 0; bases outside the gene matches: 8. This CDR3 has 17 amino acids. The CDR3 sequence: CASSFPTSASSYNEQFF. CDR3 nucleotide sequence: TGTGCCAGCAGCTTTCCAACTAGCGCGAGCTCCTACAATGAGCAGTTCTTC.

The V call is TRBV9, the J call TRBJ2-1, with TRBD2 matching over 7 bases. CDR1 and CDR2 from the germline V gene are SGDLS and YYNGEE. The CDR3 runs to 14 residues. V shed 3 bases and J 4 bases; nucleotides not matched to a gene: 4. The CDR3 protein is CASSETSSYNEQFF. The CDR3, as DNA: TGTGCCAGCAGCGAGACTAGCAGTTACAATGAGCAGTTCTTC.

This clone was seen a handful of times. This sequence joins TRBV5-1 and TRBJ2-5; possible D gene TRBD1, 5 bases. The germline gives CDR1 SGHRS, CDR2 YFSETQ. The CDR3 totals 13 residues. Trimming pared 2 bases from V and 2 bases from J, leaving 7 bases between. The CDR3 loop reads CASSFAGQETQYF. In DNA form, the CDR3 reads TGCGCCAGCAGCTTCGCAGGGCAAGAGACCCAGTACTTC. The full variable domain, completed using reference TRBV5-1 and TRBJ2-5, is KAGVTQTPRYLIKTRGQQVTLSCSPISGHRSVSWYQQTPGQGLQFLFEYFSETQRNKGNFPGRFSGRQFSNSRSEMNVSTLELGDSALYLCASSFAGQETQYFGPGTRLLVL.

The CDR3 loop is CASSLAWGQGTTDTQYF. DNA for the CDR3: TGCGCCAGCAGCCTAGCATGGGGACAAGGCACCACAGATACGCAGTATTTT. The chain recombines TRBV5-1 with TRBJ2-3, with a possible D match to TRBD1 (6 bases). Germline V CDR1 and CDR2: SGHRS, YFSETQ. The CDR3 contains 17 residues. V was pared by 4 bases and J by 2 bases, with 20 bases between.

V is TRBV10-3 and J is TRBJ2-3; 7 nucleotides match TRBD1. Looked up from germline, CDR1 is ENHRY and CDR2 is SYGVKD. The V and J ends lost 6 bases and 4 bases, in that order; junction bases with no gene match: 13. The CDR3 runs 16 residues. The CDR3 DNA reads as TGTGCCATCAGGACAGGGATTGGTATCAGTTCAGATACGCAGTATTTT. This translates into CAIRTGIGISSDTQYF.

This sequence joins TRBV14 and TRBJ2-1; D might be TRBD1 (6 bases). The germline gives CDR1 SGHDN, CDR2 FVKESK. The CDR3 totals 14 residues. Deletions cut 6 bases from V and 0 bases from J, with 9 bases between. This CDR3 is CASSLQGSYNEQFF. CDR3 coding DNA: TGTGCCAGCAGTCTACAGGGCTCCTACAATGAGCAGTTCTTC.

This rearrangement joins TRBV5-1 to TRBJ2-1; 7 nucleotides agree with TRBD2. V shed 0 bases, J shed 8 bases, and the junction held 11 bases outside the gene matches. CDR3 length: 16 amino acids. Germline CDR1 is SGHRS and CDR2 is YFSETQ. The CDR3 DNA is TGCGCCAGCAGCTTGGGACTAGCCCCAGTGATCGATGAGCAGTTCTTC. Amino acid sequence: CASSLGLAPVIDEQFF.